One and the same sample provided the 26 T cell receptor beta chains below, sequenced in a study. TCRdb re-called the 5' RACE reads through MiXCR, storing one row per CDR3 protein. The repertoire consists of tens of thousands of distinct CDR3 sequences, with less than 30% occurring once and the leading ten covering 3.5% to 4%. Sequenced: memory CD4+ T cells sorted from a lymph node. Subset: memory CD4+ T cells, CD4+CD45RO+CD25-. The receptor source for this set is a female donor with breast cancer.

This rearrangement joins TRBV4-1 to TRBJ2-7; maybe TRBD1 (5 bases). V gave up 4 bases and J gave up 3 bases, with 13 bases separating them. The CDR3 sequence is 14 residues long. Germline-derived CDR1 and CDR2 are MGHRA and YSYEKL. The CDR3 sequence is CASSPSQGDYEQYF. The CDR3 nucleotides read TGCGCCAGCAGCCCCTCCCAAGGGGACTACGAGCAGTACTTC.

This clonotype was observed a handful of times. In DNA, the CDR3 is TGTGCCAGCAACCTACTCAGAGACGGGGAGCAGTTCTTC. It encodes CASNLLRDGEQFF. The chain carries TRBV12-3 or TRBV12-4 and TRBJ2-1; D remains unclear. This CDR3 has 13 residues. V lost 7 bases and J 10 bases, leaving 17 bases between the germline ends.

The chain carries TRBV6-1 and TRBJ2-5; D may correspond to TRBD1 or TRBD2 (6 bases each). V lost 4 bases to trimming and J lost 3 bases, with 15 bases between them. Germline V lookup: CDR1 MNHNS, CDR2 SASEGT. The CDR3 loop spans 15 amino acids. In nucleotides, the CDR3 is TGTGCCAGCAGTGTATGGGGGGCGCAGGAAGAGACCCAGTACTTC. This encodes CASSVWGAQEETQYF.

This rearrangement joins TRBV20-1 to TRBJ2-3; maybe TRBD2 (5 bases). The CDR3 has 14 residues. CDR1 and CDR2 from the germline V gene are DFQATT and SNEGSKA (reference sequence). The V gene lost 0 bases and the J gene lost 3 bases, with 10 bases spanning the gap. The CDR3 DNA is TGCAGTGCTAGAGATAACGAGGGAACAGATACGCAGTATTTT. This sequence encodes CSARDNEGTDTQYF.

The V call is TRBV9, the J call TRBJ2-1; D is uncertain. The CDR3 has 14 amino acids. Germline values: CDR1 SGDLS, CDR2 YYNGEE. Deletions cut 3 bases from V and 1 base from J, with 8 bases between. CDR3 DNA: TGTGCCAGCAGCGCCGGCCGGTCCTACAATGAGCAGTTCTTC. Translated: CASSAGRSYNEQFF.

This clonotype was counted only a few times. The gene calls are TRBV6-1 and TRBJ2-7; 8 positions agree with TRBD1. The CDR3 consists of 14 residues. CDR1 and CDR2 (germline): MNHNS, SASEGT. V lost 6 bases and J lost 3; bases outside the gene matches: 7. CDR3 DNA sequence: TGTGCCAGCAGGGCACAGGGGGGACGCTACGAGCAGTACTTC. This gives the protein CASRAQGGRYEQYF.

The chain is built from TRBV12-3 or TRBV12-4 and TRBJ1-5; 9 positions match TRBD1. This CDR3 has 14 residues. V lost 3 bases, J lost 5 bases, and 2 bases stayed unmatched. The CDR3 DNA reads TGTGCCAGCAGTTTGGGGGACAGGGATCAGCCCCAGCATTTT. It codes for CASSLGDRDQPQHF.

Comment on this clonotype: The germline gene is not matched at one end of the junction; a read error may be the cause. The CDR3 region is CAGSQRQGETQYF. In DNA form, the CDR3 reads TGCGCCGGCAGCCAAAGACAGGGGGAGACCCAGTACTTC. The rearrangement links TRBV4-1 to TRBJ2-5; 8 bases are shared with TRBD1. The V gene's germline CDR1 is MGHRA and CDR2 YSYEKL. This CDR3 comprises 13 residues.

This clonotype has a handful of counts. The chain has TRBV5-1 and TRBJ2-2; D is undetermined. From germline, CDR1 is SGHRS and CDR2 YFSETQ. Trimming took 6 bases from V and 1 from J, leaving 7 bases between them. The CDR3 is 13 residues long. For the CDR3, the DNA is TGCGCCAGCACTCCGCAGAACACCGGGGAGCTGTTTTTT. This encodes CASTPQNTGELFF.

The chain links TRBV5-1 to TRBJ2-6; no firm D call. The ends were cut back, 0 bases at V and 0 bases at J, with 7 bases in the middle. The CDR3 sequence is 16 residues long. CDR1 is SGHRS, CDR2 YFSETQ, per germline. The CDR3 loop is CASSLESGSGANVLTF. CDR3 sequence (DNA): TGCGCCAGCAGCTTGGAGTCCGGCTCTGGGGCCAACGTCCTGACTTTC. Drawing the rest from reference TRBV5-1 and TRBJ2-6, the complete variable domain is KAGVTQTPRYLIKTRGQQVTLSCSPISGHRSVSWYQQTPGQGLQFLFEYFSETQRNKGNFPGRFSGRQFSNSRSEMNVSTLELGDSALYLCASSLESGSGANVLTFGAGSRLTVL.

In its sample, this clonotype was seen a few times. The CDR3, as DNA: TGTGCCACCAGCAGAGTTGGTAGCGGCTCCTACAATGAGCAGTTCTTC. Its translation: CATSRVGSGSYNEQFF. The chain employs TRBV15 and TRBJ2-1; weak D call: TRBD2 (6 bases). Germline V CDR1 and CDR2: LNHNV, YYDKDF (reference sequence). V was clipped by 1 base and J by 0 bases, with 10 bases between them. This CDR3 region has 16 residues.

In this sample, this clonotype turned up many times. This sequence joins TRBV12-3 or TRBV12-4 and TRBJ2-5; TRBD2 is a possible D gene (6 bases). CDR3 size: 15 residues. V lost 3 bases and J lost 4, with 15 bases in between. CDR3 nucleotides: TGTGCCAGCAGTTTTGGGACGGGAGTTGGAGAGACCCAGTACTTC. It translates to CASSFGTGVGETQYF.

This chain uses TRBV28 with TRBJ1-2, with D perhaps matching TRBD1 (5 bases). The CDR3 has 16 residues. Trimming removed 6 bases from V and 7 bases from J, with 24 bases in between. The germline gives CDR1 MDHEN, CDR2 SYDVKM. CDR3 region: CASRDTGRAGQFGYTF. The CDR3 DNA reads as TGTGCCAGCAGGGACACCGGTAGGGCCGGGCAGTTTGGCTACACCTTC.

This clonotype was recorded a few times. The chain joins TRBV9 to TRBJ2-7; the D gene is possibly TRBD2 (5 bases). The germline CDR1 and CDR2 sequences are SGDLS and YYNGEE. The CDR3 has 15 residues. Trimming shortened V by 0 bases and J by 0 bases, and 10 bases separated the two germline ends. The CDR3 DNA sequence: TGTGCCAGCAGCGTAGATATCGGGGACTCCTACGAGCAGTACTTC. This gives the protein CASSVDIGDSYEQYF.

This clonotype was seen only a few times. This sequence joins TRBV29-1 and TRBJ2-2; D possibly corresponds to TRBD2 (6 bases). Trimming left V 6 bases short and J 0 bases short, with 14 bases between. Germline V gives CDR1 SQVTM, CDR2 ANQGSEA. The CDR3 covers 15 residues. Here the CDR3 DNA reads TGCAGCGTACTTTCGGGAGACGCGAACACCGGGGAGCTGTTTTTT. Amino acids: CSVLSGDANTGELFF.

The table lists this clonotype with many counts. This chain links TRBV6-6 with TRBJ1-1; no firm D call. The CDR3 runs 11 residues. The ends were cut back, 5 bases at V and 3 bases at J, with 4 bases in the middle. Germline V gives CDR1 MNHNY, CDR2 SVGAGI (reference sequence). CDR3 loop: CASSLDTEAFF. CDR3 bases: TGTGCCAGCAGTCTGGACACTGAAGCTTTCTTT.

The rearrangement uses TRBV27 and TRBJ1-1; a possible D gene is TRBD1 (5 bases). The germline V and J ends were trimmed by 6 bases and 4 bases, with 18 bases remaining between them. In germline, CDR1 is MNHEY, CDR2 SMNVEV (reference sequence). This CDR3 has 15 residues. In DNA, the CDR3 is TGTGCCAGCAGCAAACGGGGGGACGGGGGCACTGAAGCTTTCTTT. Translated, it gives CASSKRGDGGTEAFF.

On this clonotype: Since a much larger clone is just one base distant, this may be a read error. The rearrangement joins TRBV6-6 to TRBJ2-5; D is undetermined. This CDR3 contains 16 residues. Per the germline V gene, CDR1 is MNHNY and CDR2 is SVGAGI (reference sequence). CDR3 residues: CASGYSLAAYRETQYF. The CDR3 DNA sequence: TGTGCCAGCGGTTACAGTTTGGCGGCGTATAGGGAGACCCAGTACTTC.

This clonotype was observed a few times. In DNA, the CDR3 is TGCGCCAGCAGTGAGGGCTGGGGACGGACCTACGAGCAGTACTTC. As protein: CASSEGWGRTYEQYF. This sequence joins TRBV10-1 and TRBJ2-7; possibly TRBD1 or TRBD2 for D (5 bases each). V shed 2 bases and J shed 2 bases, with 13 bases lying between them. The CDR3 is made up of 15 amino acids. Germline CDR1 reads WNHNN; CDR2 reads SYGVQD (reference sequence).

This clonotype was counted between two and nine times. The chain links TRBV5-1 to TRBJ2-3, with D uncertain. Germline CDR1 SGHRS, CDR2 YFSETQ. The CDR3 runs to 15 residues. V lost 0 bases and J lost 6, with 14 bases in between. The CDR3 sequence: CASSLGAYQPDTQYF. For the CDR3, the DNA is TGCGCCAGCAGCTTGGGGGCCTACCAACCCGATACGCAGTATTTT.

This clonotype occurred a few times. In DNA form, the CDR3 reads TGTGCCACCAGTGACGCAACCGGGACAAGACATAGCACAGATACGCAGTATTTT. Translation: CATSDATGTRHSTDTQYF. The chain combines TRBV24-1 with TRBJ2-3, with a tentative D call TRBD1 (6 bases). CDR3 size: 18 residues. Germline values: CDR1 KGHDR, CDR2 SFDVKD. V lost 4 bases, J lost 0 bases, and 19 bases lay in between.

This clonotype was detected a few times. The chain carries TRBV20-1 and TRBJ2-2, with D perhaps matching TRBD1 (6 bases). Germline V lookup: CDR1 DFQATT, CDR2 SNEGSKA (reference sequence). Trimming took off 4 bases at V and 2 bases at J, with 11 bases between the two ends. This CDR3 is built from 14 residues. In nucleotides, the CDR3 is TGCAGTGCTATGTACAGGGATAACACCGGGGAGCTGTTTTTT. Residues: CSAMYRDNTGELFF.

This clonotype was counted ten times or more. This chain uses TRBV6-5 with TRBJ2-7; D assignment may be TRBD1 or TRBD2 (6 bases each). V lost 6 bases, J lost 3 bases, and 12 bases lay in between. The CDR3 is 13 amino acids. Per germline, CDR1 MNHEY and CDR2 SVGAGI. The CDR3 sequence is CASRRGPNYEQYF. The CDR3, as DNA: TGTGCCAGCAGACGGGGGCCAAACTACGAGCAGTACTTC.

This clonotype has just a few counts. The CDR3 does not end in the conserved phenylalanine or tryptophan, so this is likely a read error. The DNA is left out, because the CDR3 cannot be placed on it with certainty; the CDR3 is given as TCRdb lists it. The chain uses TRBV3-1 and TRBJ2-5; whether TRBD1, the table's D call, matches the DNA was not checked. CDR1 is LGHDT, CDR2 YNNKEL, per germline (reference sequence). 16 amino acids form the CDR3, both terminal residues included. CDR3 amino acids: CASSQKTTGFQETLYS.

The table lists this clonotype with a few counts. The chain joins TRBV28 to TRBJ1-5; no definite D call. V lost 6 bases and J lost 5, with 14 bases in between. Germline V gene lookup returns CDR1 MDHEN and CDR2 SYDVKM. The CDR3 contains 14 residues. CDR3 loop: CASSRQGGYQPQHF. Written as DNA, the CDR3 is TGTGCCAGCAGCCGGCAAGGAGGGTATCAGCCCCAGCATTTT. Full variable domain (missing parts from reference TRBV28 and TRBJ1-5): DVKVTQSSRYLVKRTGEKVFLECVQDMDHENMFWYRQDPGLGLRLIYFSYDVKMKEKGDIPEGYSVSREKKERFSLILESASTNQTSMYLCASSRQGGYQPQHFGDGTRLSIL.

The CDR3 here is CSARDFRTSYNEQFF. The CDR3 coding sequence is TGCAGTGCTAGAGATTTTAGGACCTCCTACAATGAGCAGTTCTTC. This chain uses TRBV20-1 with TRBJ2-1; D gene uncertain. V gave up 0 bases and J gave up 0 bases, with 9 bases separating them. The CDR3 length is 15 residues. In germline, CDR1 is DFQATT, CDR2 SNEGSKA (reference sequence).